This T cell receptor (beta chain) stems from a study of cytotoxic CD8 clonotypes in ibrutinib-treated CLL. This clone came up a few times. Antigen: not known. Findings and limits, study-wide: Baseline clonality was higher than in age-matched healthy donors and moved in step with circulating CD8+ T-cell counts. Sustained-remission and progressing patients diverged in sampling times. Clonality went up at the time of ibrutinib response, stayed stable in sustained remission, and later dropped back toward its baseline level at progression.

CDR3 size: 20 residues. With 5 bases clipped from V and 0 bases from J, the junction kept 17 bases outside the gene matches. In germline, CDR1 is GTSNPN, CDR2 SVGIG (reference sequence). Generated by immunoSEQ multiplex PCR, the TCRdb table keeps only in-frame clones and is missing some. The data hold 13,000 to 15,000 clones, with under 65% observed a single time. This chain connects TRBV30 to TRBJ1-6, with 9 bases fitting TRBD1. The source material was PBMCs, sampled at an approximately 23-month disease-progression time point, from a patient treated with ibrutinib. The receptor was derived from a human donor with chronic lymphocytic leukemia. DNA for the CDR3: TGTGCCTGGGACAAAGGACCGGGACAGGGAGTTAGCTCCTATAATTCACCCCTCCACTTT. Protein product: CAWDKGPGQGVSSYNSPLHF. Drawing the rest from reference TRBV30 and TRBJ1-6, the complete variable domain is SQTIHQWPATLVQPVGSPLSLECTVEGTSNPNLYWYRQAAGRGLQLLFYSVGIGQISSEVPQNLSASRPQDRQFILSSKKLLLSDSGFYLCAWDKGPGQGVSSYNSPLHFGNGTRLTVT.